This T cell receptor beta chain is drawn from a study of shared clonotypes between healthy human individuals. Study-level information: Donors consisted of a couple of women and a few men between 18 and 49. The study's findings and limits: For sorted subsets, rarefaction showed incomplete sequencing despite large depth. Limitation of the genetic and exposure-history diversity represented came from the few donors.

Each PCR replicate from the sorted subsets contained around 200 ng DNA, which is 25,000 to 30,000 T cell genomes. The protocol was immunoSEQ multiplex PCR, while the TCRdb copy is restricted to in-frame clones and leaves out a portion. The sample has about 700,000 clones, under 95% seen once; the top ten hold 24%. As defined, naive CD8 cells were CD45RO-negative and positively selected for CCR7, with terminally differentiated effector memory CD45RA+ cells excluded. The CDR3 covers 13 residues. The germline CDR1 and CDR2 sequences are SEHNR and FQNEAQ (reference sequence). The V and J ends lost 1 base and 0 bases respectively, with 3 bases between them. On this clone: The target antigen is unknown.

Sequencing was done on a sample of naive CD8+ T cells sorted from blood. This TCR derives from a man younger than 45 in good health. This chain joins TRBV7-9 and TRBJ1-2; D remains unclear. The CDR3 region is CASSLDTNYGYTF. DNA for the CDR3: TGTGCCAGCAGCTTAGACACTAACTATGGCTACACCTTC.